The clone carrying this T cell receptor beta chain has just a few counts. The data originate from a study of T cell repertoires in cytomegalovirus infection. TCRdb analysed the reads with MiXCR anew, one entry per CDR3 protein. Here the sample spans under 600,000 distinct CDR3 sequences, 16% being singletons. The source of this sequence is a human donor in good health (CMV status not recorded). Some clones in this sample may be carry-over from other donors' samples. The sample consisted of CD8+ T cells from PBMCs.

In nucleotides, the CDR3 is TGTGCCAGCCAGGGACTAGCGGGGCTGTACAATGAGCAGTTCTTC. It encodes CASQGLAGLYNEQFF. This chain connects TRBV27 to TRBJ2-1; TRBD2 matches 13 bases. The ends lost 8 bases at V and 4 bases at J; junction bases unmatched: 5. Germline V lookup: CDR1 MNHEY, CDR2 SMNVEV (reference sequence). The CDR3 length is 15 residues.